The TCR beta chain described here comes from a study of beta chain features in type 1 diabetes. Notes on this clone: No antigen is known for it.

The entirety of the isolated RNA underwent reverse transcription, so expressed TCRB transcripts were sequenced. Using immunoSEQ multiplex PCR, the repertoire was profiled, and TCRdb retains in-frame clones only, with some absent. The table has 310,000 or so clones, roughly 15% seen once. General study points: Type 1 diabetes patients had TCRB CDR3s that were shorter (moderately but significantly so) in all four CD4+ subsets. The question left open here concerned HLA type influencing TCRB rearrangement.

The sequenced material came from naive CD4+ T cells from blood. This sequence originates from a man younger than 35 with type 1 diabetes.

The CDR3 is CASSPTQGPEQFF. CDR3 in DNA: TGTGCCAGCAGCCCTACACAGGGGCCTGAGCAGTTCTTC. The J gene is TRBJ2-1, the V gene TRBV6-1; 7 bases fit TRBD1. V was clipped by 6 bases and J by 9 bases; unmatched bases: 8. CDR1 is MNHNS and CDR2 is SASEGT in the germline V gene. The length of the CDR3 is 13 residues.